This TCR beta chain was found in a study of OX40 agonist ivuxolimab in advanced cancers. About the study: Given to patients was ivuxolimab, an agonistic anti-OX40 (CD134) antibody. Partial responses were observed in three patients, of whom one had hepatocellular carcinoma and two had cutaneous melanoma.

Repertoires were generated with immunoSEQ multiplex PCR, while TCRdb's copy carries only in-frame clones and drops some. Seen here are 70,000 or so clones, roughly 87% observed once, and the top ten hold 1.3%. There are 14 residues in the CDR3. Germline V CDR1 and CDR2: SGHTA, FQGNSA. Trimming shortened V by 1 base and J by 7 bases, and 11 bases separated the two germline ends. This sequence was found in an adult with an advanced solid tumor such as melanoma, head and neck, liver or kidney cancer. Sequences were derived from CD4+ or CD8+ T cells sorted from blood, sampled in a trial of the OX40 agonist ivuxolimab. The chain uses TRBV7-2 and TRBJ2-1, with D unresolved. CDR3 protein: CASSLVQATNEQFF. In DNA, the CDR3 is TGTGCCAGCAGCTTAGTTCAAGCTACGAATGAGCAGTTCTTC. Full variable domain (remainder filled in from reference TRBV7-2 and TRBJ2-1): GAGVSQSPSNKVTEKGKDVELRCDPISGHTALYWYRQSLGQGLEFLIYFQGNSAPDKSGLPSDRFSAERTGGSVSTLTIQRTQQEDSAVYLCASSLVQATNEQFFGPGTRLTVL.